The T cell receptor (beta chain) under discussion was sequenced for a study of graft-versus-host responses after intestinal transplantation. Study at large: Tacrolimus and steroids were given for two to three years to all recipients after anti-thymocyte globulin induction. Study outcomes and limitations: Peak GvH clone levels in circulation were associated with early post-transplant HvG declines. Investigators detected GvH clones in recipient marrow, with some emerging earlier in ileum or blood.

Some clones are missing from TCRdb's copy, which holds only in-frame ones; the method was immunoSEQ multiplex PCR. Found here are about 25,000 clones, 90% to 95% of them singletons; the top ten hold around 0.82%. About this clone itself: Its antigen is not identified.

This TCR derives from a human patient who received an intestinal transplant, so some T cells may come from the graft donor. The sequencing here drew on PBMCs, taken roughly 32 days after intestinal transplant.

CDR3 protein: CASSFGVSYEQYF. The CDR3 coding sequence is TGTGCCAGCAGTTTTGGGGTTTCCTACGAGCAGTACTTC. The J gene is TRBJ2-7, the V gene TRBV6-6; D remains ambiguous. Between the trimmed V and J ends, which lost 4 bases and 1 base, there was a span of 8 bases. The CDR3 consists of 13 residues. Looked up from germline, CDR1 is MNHNY and CDR2 is SVGAGI (reference sequence).